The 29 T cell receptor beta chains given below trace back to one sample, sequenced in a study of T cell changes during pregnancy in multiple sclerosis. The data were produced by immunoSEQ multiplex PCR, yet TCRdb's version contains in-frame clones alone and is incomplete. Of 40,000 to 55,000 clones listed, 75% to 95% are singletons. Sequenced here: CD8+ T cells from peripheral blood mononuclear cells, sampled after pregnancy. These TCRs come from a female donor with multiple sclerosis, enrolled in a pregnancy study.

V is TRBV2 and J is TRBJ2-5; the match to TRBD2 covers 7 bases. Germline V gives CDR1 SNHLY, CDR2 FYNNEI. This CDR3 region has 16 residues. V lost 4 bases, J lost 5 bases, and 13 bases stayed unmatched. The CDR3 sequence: CASSGSSSGSRETQYF. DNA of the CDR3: TGTGCCAGCAGTGGGTCCAGTAGCGGGTCGCGGGAGACCCAGTACTTC.

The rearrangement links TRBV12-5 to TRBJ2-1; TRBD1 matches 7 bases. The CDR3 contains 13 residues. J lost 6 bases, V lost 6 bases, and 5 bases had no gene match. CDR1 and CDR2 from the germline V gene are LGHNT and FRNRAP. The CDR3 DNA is TGTGCTAGTGGCCGGGACAGTTTCAATGAGCAGTTCTTC. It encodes CASGRDSFNEQFF.

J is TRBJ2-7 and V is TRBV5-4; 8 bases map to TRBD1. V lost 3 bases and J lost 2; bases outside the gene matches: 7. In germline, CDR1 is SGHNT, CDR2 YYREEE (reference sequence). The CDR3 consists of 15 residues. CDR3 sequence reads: CASSYSGTGPYEQYF. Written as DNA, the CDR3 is TGTGCCAGCAGCTACTCCGGGACAGGTCCCTACGAGCAGTACTTC.

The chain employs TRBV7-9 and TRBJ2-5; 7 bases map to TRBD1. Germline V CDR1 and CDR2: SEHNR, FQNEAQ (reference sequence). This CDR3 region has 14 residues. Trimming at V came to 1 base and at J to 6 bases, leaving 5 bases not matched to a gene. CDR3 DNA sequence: TGTGCCAGCAGCTTAGGACAGGGTGGCAAGACCCAGTACTTC. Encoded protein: CASSLGQGGKTQYF. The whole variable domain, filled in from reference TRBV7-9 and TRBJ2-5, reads DTGVSQNPRHKITKRGQNVTFRCDPISEHNRLYWYRQTLGQGPEFLTYFQNEAQLEKSRLLSDRFSAERPKGSFSTLEIQRTEQGDSAMYLCASSLGQGGKTQYFGPGTRLLVL.

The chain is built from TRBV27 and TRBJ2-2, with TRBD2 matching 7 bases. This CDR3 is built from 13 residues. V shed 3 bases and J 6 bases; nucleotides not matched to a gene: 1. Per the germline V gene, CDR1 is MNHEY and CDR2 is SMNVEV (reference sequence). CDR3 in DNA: TGTGCCAGCAGTTTGGGGGGGTCCGGGGAGCTGTTTTTT. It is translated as CASSLGGSGELFF.

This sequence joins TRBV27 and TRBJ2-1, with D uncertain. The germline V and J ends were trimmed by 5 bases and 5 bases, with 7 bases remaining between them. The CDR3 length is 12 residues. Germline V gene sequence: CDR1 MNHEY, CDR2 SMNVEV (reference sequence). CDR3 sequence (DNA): TGTGCCAGCAGTCCTCCTAACAATGAGCAGTTCTTC. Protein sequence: CASSPPNNEQFF.

CDR3 residues: CAWRGGTGWETQYF. As DNA, the CDR3 is TGTGCCTGGCGAGGGGGGACAGGGTGGGAGACCCAGTACTTC. This rearrangement joins TRBV30 to TRBJ2-5; 9 bases map to TRBD1. This CDR3 comprises 14 residues. V lost 5 bases to trimming and J lost 5 bases; unmatched junction nucleotides: 9. Germline CDR1 GTSNPN, CDR2 SVGIG (reference sequence). Looking up the rest from reference TRBV30 and TRBJ2-5 gives the full variable domain: SQTIHQWPATLVQPVGSPLSLECTVEGTSNPNLYWYRQAAGRGLQLLFYSVGIGQISSEVPQNLSASRPQDRQFILSSKKLLLSDSGFYLCAWRGGTGWETQYFGPGTRLLVL.

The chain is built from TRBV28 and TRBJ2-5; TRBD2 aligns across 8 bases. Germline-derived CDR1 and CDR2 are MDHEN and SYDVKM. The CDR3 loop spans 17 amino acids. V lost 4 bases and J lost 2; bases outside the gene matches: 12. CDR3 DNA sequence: TGTGCCAGCAGTTACCCCCGGGGACTAGGGACTCAAGAGACCCAGTACTTC. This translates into CASSYPRGLGTQETQYF. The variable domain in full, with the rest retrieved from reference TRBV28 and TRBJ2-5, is DVKVTQSSRYLVKRTGEKVFLECVQDMDHENMFWYRQDPGLGLRLIYFSYDVKMKEKGDIPEGYSVSREKKERFSLILESASTNQTSMYLCASSYPRGLGTQETQYFGPGTRLLVL.

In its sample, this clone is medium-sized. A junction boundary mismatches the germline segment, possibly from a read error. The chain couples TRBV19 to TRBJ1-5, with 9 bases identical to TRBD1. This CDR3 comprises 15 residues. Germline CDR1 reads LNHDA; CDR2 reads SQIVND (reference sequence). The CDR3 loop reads CASSTSAGQGRTRGF. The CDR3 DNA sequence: TGTGCCAGTAGTACCTCGGCGGGACAGGGTCGGACGAGGGGATTT.

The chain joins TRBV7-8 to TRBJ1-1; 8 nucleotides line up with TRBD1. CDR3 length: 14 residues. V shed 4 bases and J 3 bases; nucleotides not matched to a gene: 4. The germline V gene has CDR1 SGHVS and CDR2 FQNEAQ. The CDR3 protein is CASSSGTGYTEAFF. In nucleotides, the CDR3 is TGTGCCAGCAGCTCCGGGACAGGCTACACTGAAGCTTTCTTT.

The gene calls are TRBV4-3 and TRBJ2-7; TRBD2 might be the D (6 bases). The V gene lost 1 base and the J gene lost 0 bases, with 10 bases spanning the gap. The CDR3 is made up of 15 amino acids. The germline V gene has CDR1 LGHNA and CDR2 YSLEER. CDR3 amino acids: CASSQVQGGSYEQYF. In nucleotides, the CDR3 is TGCGCCAGCAGCCAAGTGCAGGGAGGCTCCTACGAGCAGTACTTC.

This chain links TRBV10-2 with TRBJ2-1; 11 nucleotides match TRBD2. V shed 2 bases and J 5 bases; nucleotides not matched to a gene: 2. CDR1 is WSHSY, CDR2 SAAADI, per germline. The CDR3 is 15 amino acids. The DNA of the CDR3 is TGCGCCAGCAGTGAGGTAGCGGGAGGGAACAATGAGCAGTTCTTC. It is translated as CASSEVAGGNNEQFF.

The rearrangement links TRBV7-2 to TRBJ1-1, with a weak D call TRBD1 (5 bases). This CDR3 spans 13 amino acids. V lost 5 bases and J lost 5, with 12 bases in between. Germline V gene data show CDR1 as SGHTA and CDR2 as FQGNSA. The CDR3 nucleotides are TGTGCCAGCAGCACAGTGGGGGGGACTGAAGCTTTCTTT. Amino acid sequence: CASSTVGGTEAFF.

CDR3 in amino acids: CASSHGPDRASYEQYF. As DNA, the CDR3 is TGTGCCAGCAGCCACGGACCGGACAGGGCAAGCTACGAGCAGTACTTC. The chain carries TRBV5-4 and TRBJ2-7; 8 nucleotides align to TRBD1. The CDR3 has 16 amino acids. Germline V gene data show CDR1 as SGHNT and CDR2 as YYREEE (reference sequence). Losses at the gene ends were 4 bases for V and 3 bases for J; bases not matched to a gene: 12. The full variable domain, rest sourced from reference TRBV5-4 and TRBJ2-7, is ETGVTQSPTHLIKTRGQQVTLRCSSQSGHNTVSWYQQALGQGPQFIFQYYREEENGRGNFPPRFSGLQFPNYSSELNVNALELDDSALYLCASSHGPDRASYEQYFGPGTRLTVT.

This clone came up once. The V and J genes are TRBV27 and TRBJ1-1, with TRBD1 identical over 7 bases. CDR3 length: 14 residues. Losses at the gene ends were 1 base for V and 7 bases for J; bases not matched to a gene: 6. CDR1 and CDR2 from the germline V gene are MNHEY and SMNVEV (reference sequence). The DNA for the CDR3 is TGTGCCAGCAGTTTATTAATGGGGACAGTTGAAGCTTTCTTT. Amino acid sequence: CASSLLMGTVEAFF.

The CDR3 nucleotides are TGTGCCAGCAGCTTACCCCCCGGGACAGGGACCTACGAGCAGTACTTC. Amino acid sequence: CASSLPPGTGTYEQYF. The genes are TRBV7-8 and TRBJ2-7, with 9 bases aligning to TRBD1. The CDR3 loop spans 16 amino acids. CDR1 SGHVS and CDR2 FQNEAQ come from the germline V gene. The V segment lost 2 bases and the J segment 2 bases; nucleotides outside the gene matches: 7.

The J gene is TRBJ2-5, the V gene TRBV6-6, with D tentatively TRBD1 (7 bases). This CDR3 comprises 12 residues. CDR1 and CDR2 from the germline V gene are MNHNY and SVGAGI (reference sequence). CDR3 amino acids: CAAAPGGWGQYF. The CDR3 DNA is TGTGCGGCCGCCCCAGGGGGGTGGGGGCAGTACTTC.

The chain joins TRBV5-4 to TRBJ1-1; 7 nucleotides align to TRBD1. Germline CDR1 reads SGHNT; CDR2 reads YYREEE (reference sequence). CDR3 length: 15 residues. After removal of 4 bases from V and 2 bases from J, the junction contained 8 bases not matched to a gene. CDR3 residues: CASSRDRVGNTEAFF. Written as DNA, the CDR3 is TGTGCCAGCAGCCGTGACAGGGTGGGCAACACTGAAGCTTTCTTT.

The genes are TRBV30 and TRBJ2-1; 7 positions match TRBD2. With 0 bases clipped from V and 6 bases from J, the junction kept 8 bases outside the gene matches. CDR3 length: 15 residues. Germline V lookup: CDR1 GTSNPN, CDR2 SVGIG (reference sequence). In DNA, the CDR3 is TGTGCCTGGAGTGTACCTGCGGGAGAGGTCAATGAGCAGTTCTTC. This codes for CAWSVPAGEVNEQFF.

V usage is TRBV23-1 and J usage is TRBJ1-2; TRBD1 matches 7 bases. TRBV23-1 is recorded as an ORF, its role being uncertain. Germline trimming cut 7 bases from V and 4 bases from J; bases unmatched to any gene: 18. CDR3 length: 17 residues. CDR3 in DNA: TGCGCCAGCACCCAGGAGGATTGGGACAGCCTGGGCTATGGCTACACCTTC. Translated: CASTQEDWDSLGYGYTF.

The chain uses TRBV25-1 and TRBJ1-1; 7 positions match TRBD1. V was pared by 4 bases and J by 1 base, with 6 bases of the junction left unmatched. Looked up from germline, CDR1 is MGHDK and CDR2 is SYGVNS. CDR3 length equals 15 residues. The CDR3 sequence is CASSGQGQANTEAFF. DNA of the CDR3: TGTGCCAGCAGTGGCCAAGGACAGGCGAACACTGAAGCTTTCTTT.

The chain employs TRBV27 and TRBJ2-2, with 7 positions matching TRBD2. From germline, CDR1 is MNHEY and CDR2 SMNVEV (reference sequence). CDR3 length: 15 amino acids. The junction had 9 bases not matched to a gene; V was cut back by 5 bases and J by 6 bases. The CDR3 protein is CASSPGREVPGELFF. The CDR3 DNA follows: TGTGCCAGCAGTCCGGGACGGGAGGTTCCCGGGGAGCTGTTTTTT.

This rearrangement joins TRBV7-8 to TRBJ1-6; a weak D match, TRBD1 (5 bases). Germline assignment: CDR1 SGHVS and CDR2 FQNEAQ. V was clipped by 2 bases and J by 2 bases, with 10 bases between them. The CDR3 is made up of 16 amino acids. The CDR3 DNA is TGTGCCAGCAGCTTATTAGGGGTTACCTATAATTCACCCCTCCACTTT. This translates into CASSLLGVTYNSPLHF.

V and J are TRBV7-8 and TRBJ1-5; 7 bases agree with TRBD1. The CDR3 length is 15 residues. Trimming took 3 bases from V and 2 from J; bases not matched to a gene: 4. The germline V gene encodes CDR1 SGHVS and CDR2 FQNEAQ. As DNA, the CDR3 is TGTGCCAGCAGCTTCCTAACAGGGGGCAATCAGCCCCAGCATTTT. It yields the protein CASSFLTGGNQPQHF.

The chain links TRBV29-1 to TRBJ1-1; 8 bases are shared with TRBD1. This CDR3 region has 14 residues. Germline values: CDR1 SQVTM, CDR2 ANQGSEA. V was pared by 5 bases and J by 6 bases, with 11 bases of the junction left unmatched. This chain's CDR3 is CSVSRGLPDAEAFF. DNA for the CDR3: TGCAGCGTTAGCAGGGGGCTACCCGACGCTGAAGCTTTCTTT. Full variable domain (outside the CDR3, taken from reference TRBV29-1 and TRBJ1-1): SAVISQKPSRDICQRGTSLTIQCQVDSQVTMMFWYRQQPGQSLTLIATANQGSEATYESGFVIDKFPISRPNLTFSTLTVSNMSPEDSSIYLCSVSRGLPDAEAFFGQGTRLTVV.

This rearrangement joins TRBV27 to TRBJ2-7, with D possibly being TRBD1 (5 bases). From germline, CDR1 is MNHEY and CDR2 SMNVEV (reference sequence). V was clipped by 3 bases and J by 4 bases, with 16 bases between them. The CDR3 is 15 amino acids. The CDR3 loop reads CASSFKGAVPYEQYF. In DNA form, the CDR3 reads TGTGCCAGCAGTTTCAAAGGGGCAGTGCCTTACGAGCAGTACTTC.

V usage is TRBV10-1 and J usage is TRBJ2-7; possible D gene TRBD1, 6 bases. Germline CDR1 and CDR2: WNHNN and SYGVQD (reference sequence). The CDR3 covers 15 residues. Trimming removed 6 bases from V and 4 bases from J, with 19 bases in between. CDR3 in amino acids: CASSPNRDIRYEQYF. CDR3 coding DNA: TGCGCCAGCAGCCCCAACCGGGACATCCGATACGAGCAGTACTTC.

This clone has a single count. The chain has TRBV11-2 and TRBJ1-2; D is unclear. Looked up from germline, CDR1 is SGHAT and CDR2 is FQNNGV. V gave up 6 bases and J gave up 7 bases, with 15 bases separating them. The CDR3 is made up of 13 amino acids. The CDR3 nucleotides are TGTGCCAGCAGGGTCGCGGATCAGCTTGGCTACACCTTC. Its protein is CASRVADQLGYTF.

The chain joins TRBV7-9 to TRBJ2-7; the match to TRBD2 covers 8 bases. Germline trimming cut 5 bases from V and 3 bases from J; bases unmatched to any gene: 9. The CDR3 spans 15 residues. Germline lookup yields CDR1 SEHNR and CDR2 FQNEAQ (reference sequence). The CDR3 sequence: CASSPGLGEFYEQYF. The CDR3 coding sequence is TGTGCCAGCAGCCCGGGACTAGGAGAGTTCTACGAGCAGTACTTC.